These 18 T cell receptor beta chains share one sample of origin, sequenced in a study of T cells in Graves' hyperthyroidism and ophthalmopathy. TCR beta CDR3 regions were amplified from RNA. Initially, a first-round RT-PCR of the TCR CDR3 employed the HTBI primer set. In TCRdb, the multiplex PCR reads were re-called with MiXCR into one record per CDR3 protein. This table holds 300,000 to 400,000 distinct CDR3 sequences, roughly 20% found once. What was sequenced was blood. These TCRs come from a woman between 45 and 60 years old with Graves' hyperthyroidism.

This clonotype was seen a handful of times. V is TRBV6-1 and J is TRBJ2-3; D ambiguous. The CDR3 sequence is 14 residues long. The ends were cut back, 8 bases at V and 0 bases at J, with 12 bases in the middle. Germline assignment: CDR1 MNHNS and CDR2 SASEGT. The CDR3, as DNA: TGTGCCAGCTCTACACCCCCTAGCACAGATACGCAGTATTTT. As protein: CASSTPPSTDTQYF.

The table lists this clonotype with many counts. The rearrangement joins TRBV2 to TRBJ1-4, with 8 bases matching TRBD1. CDR3 length: 14 amino acids. The V gene end was trimmed by 6 bases and the J gene end by 7 bases; junction bases not matched to a gene: 7. The germline V gene has CDR1 SNHLY and CDR2 FYNNEI. The CDR3 loop is CASRDRTGLEKLFF. In nucleotides, the CDR3 is TGTGCCAGCAGAGACCGGACAGGGCTTGAAAAACTGTTTTTT.

This clonotype was found a few times. This chain connects TRBV4-1 to TRBJ2-5, with 7 bases that match TRBD2. The CDR3 has 14 residues. Trimming took 1 base from V and 8 from J; bases not matched to a gene: 7. The germline CDR1 and CDR2 sequences are MGHRA and YSYEKL. The CDR3 bases are TGCGCCAGCAGCCAAGCGGGGGGTCGCCTCACCCAGTACTTC. Translation: CASSQAGGRLTQYF.

J is TRBJ1-1 and V is TRBV20-1, with TRBD1 matching 7 bases. The CDR3 extends over 13 amino acids. The V segment lost 4 bases and the J segment 7 bases; nucleotides outside the gene matches: 9. The germline CDR1 and CDR2 sequences are DFQATT and SNEGSKA (reference sequence). CDR3 sequence reads: CSAMGQSWVEAFF. CDR3 DNA sequence: TGCAGTGCTATGGGACAGTCCTGGGTTGAAGCTTTCTTT.

In this sample, this clonotype turned up a few times. This chain links TRBV7-3 with TRBJ2-2, with D possibly being TRBD2 (6 bases). The V gene's germline CDR1 is SGHTA and CDR2 FQGTGA. With 3 bases removed from V and 5 bases from J, the gap between germline ends came to 10 bases. The CDR3 is 14 amino acids. The CDR3 nucleotides read TGTGCCAGCAGCTTGGACTACTTTACCGGGGAGCTGTTTTTT. This translates into CASSLDYFTGELFF.

This clonotype was picked up a small number of times. This sequence joins TRBV7-8 and TRBJ1-2; D is unclear. Trimming removed 2 bases at V and 3 bases at J, with 7 bases between. Germline CDR1 and CDR2: SGHVS and FQNEAQ. CDR3 size: 13 residues. The CDR3 here is CASSLYTDYGYTF. CDR3 DNA: TGTGCCAGCAGCTTATACACAGACTATGGCTACACCTTC.

This rearrangement joins TRBV12-3 or TRBV12-4 to TRBJ2-7; the match to TRBD1 covers 8 bases. With V trimmed by 8 bases and J by 2 bases, 5 bases remained unmatched. The CDR3 runs to 13 residues. In nucleotides, the CDR3 is TGTGCCAGCGGTAGACAGGGGACCTACGAGCAGTACGTC. This codes for CASGRQGTYEQYV.

To note about this clonotype: With a much larger clone just one base away, this may be a read error. The chain couples TRBV11-2 to TRBJ2-7, with no clear D. This CDR3 has 14 amino acids. The V gene lost 0 bases and the J gene lost 5 bases, with 11 bases spanning the gap. The V gene's germline CDR1 is SGHAT and CDR2 FQNNGV. CDR3 residues: CASSLEAPWHEQYF. The CDR3 nucleotides are TGTGCCAGCAGCTTAGAGGCACCGTGGCACGAGCAGTACTTC.

The gene calls are TRBV28 and TRBJ1-2, with a tentative D call TRBD1 (5 bases). Per the germline V gene, CDR1 is MDHEN and CDR2 is SYDVKM. V lost 3 bases, J lost 4 bases, and 12 bases lay in between. The CDR3 loop spans 14 amino acids. In DNA form, the CDR3 reads TGTGCCAGCAGTTTCGACAGATCCCTCTATGGCTACACCTTC. This gives the protein CASSFDRSLYGYTF.

The DNA for the CDR3 is TGTGCCAGCAGGACGGATACAGGGGGCACGCAGTATTTT. It yields the protein CASRTDTGGTQYF. V and J are TRBV5-4 and TRBJ2-3; 9 bases map to TRBD1. Germline V CDR1 and CDR2: SGHNT, YYREEE (reference sequence). V lost 5 bases to trimming and J lost 9 bases; unmatched junction nucleotides: 7. The CDR3 spans 13 residues.

This rearrangement joins TRBV28 to TRBJ2-1, with 12 bases lining up with TRBD2. The germline V gene encodes CDR1 MDHEN and CDR2 SYDVKM. Unmatched junction bases numbered 14, after V lost 5 bases and J lost 9 bases. There are 17 residues in the CDR3. The CDR3 sequence: CASSETSGRTLRGEQFF. The DNA of the CDR3 is TGTGCCAGCAGTGAAACTAGCGGGAGGACCCTCCGGGGTGAGCAGTTCTTC.

This clonotype was seen ten or more times. The V gene is TRBV7-2, the J gene TRBJ2-5; the D gene is possibly TRBD1 (5 bases). Germline CDR1 reads SGHTA; CDR2 reads FQGNSA. This CDR3 is built from 13 residues. V lost 5 bases, J lost 0 bases, and 7 bases lay in between. CDR3 sequence: CASSKGYQETQYF. Here the CDR3 DNA reads TGTGCCAGCAGCAAGGGGTACCAAGAGACCCAGTACTTC.

This clonotype has ten or more counts. The chain joins TRBV11-2 to TRBJ1-5; possibly TRBD1 for D (5 bases). Germline V lookup: CDR1 SGHAT, CDR2 FQNNGV. This CDR3 contains 14 residues. V lost 5 bases and J lost 2, with 10 bases in between. In DNA form, the CDR3 reads TGTGCCAGCAGCGCCGCGGGGGGCAATCAGCCCCAGCATTTT. Its protein product is CASSAAGGNQPQHF.

The chain has TRBV9 and TRBJ2-1; TRBD2 aligns across 7 bases. Germline V gene sequence: CDR1 SGDLS, CDR2 YYNGEE. V shed 0 bases and J 15 bases; nucleotides not matched to a gene: 9. The CDR3 length is 13 residues. CDR3 protein: CASSVAEGRETFF. The CDR3 nucleotides read TGTGCCAGCAGCGTAGCTGAGGGGAGGGAGACGTTCTTC.

This clonotype was seen at least ten times. The rearrangement links TRBV12-3 or TRBV12-4 to TRBJ1-1, with D unresolved. Between the trimmed V and J ends, which lost 6 bases and 1 base, there was a span of 15 bases. The CDR3 consists of 15 residues. Here the CDR3 reads CASSLRPNSNTEAFF. Here the CDR3 DNA reads TGTGCCAGCAGCCTCCGGCCTAATTCGAACACTGAAGCTTTCTTT.

The CDR3 DNA sequence: TGTGCCAGTAGTGGGCACAGGCTGAGCTATGGCTACACCTTC. Translated, it gives CASSGHRLSYGYTF. The chain recombines TRBV19 with TRBJ1-2; the D gene is possibly TRBD1 (5 bases). Trimming removed 5 bases at V and 4 bases at J, with 14 bases between. The CDR3 loop spans 14 amino acids. Germline CDR1 is LNHDA and CDR2 is SQIVND (reference sequence).

The rearrangement links TRBV4-1 to TRBJ2-1; D is tentatively TRBD1 or TRBD2 (5 bases each). This CDR3 is 11 amino acids long. From germline, CDR1 is MGHRA and CDR2 YSYEKL. DNA of the CDR3: TGCGCGACCGGGGCTGGGAATGAGCAGTTCTTC. This gives the protein CATGAGNEQFF.

This clonotype was seen repeatedly, ten times or more. Written as DNA, the CDR3 is TGTGCCAGCAGTGAAGGAACAGGGCCCTACGAGCAGTACGTC. This sequence encodes CASSEGTGPYEQYV. V and J are TRBV6-1 and TRBJ2-7; possibly TRBD1 for D (6 bases). The CDR3 is 14 amino acids. Germline values: CDR1 MNHNS, CDR2 SASEGT. The ends were cut back, 1 base at V and 2 bases at J, with 9 bases in the middle.